These 18 T cell receptor beta chains share one sample of origin, sequenced in a study of vaccination effects on CD4 cells after COVID-19. Using immunoSEQ multiplex PCR, the repertoire was profiled, and TCRdb retains in-frame clones only, with some absent. The sample has about 30,000 clones, around three fifths seen once. Between days 10 and 11 of culture, CD4+ T cells were separated out. The antigens for these receptors are not known. Sequencing used CD4+ T cells from PBMCs cultured without peptide, obtained before COVID-19 vaccination. These receptors all come from a human donor who received a COVID-19 vaccine.

Here the CDR3 reads CASSIAGGGAYNEQFF. The DNA of the CDR3 is TGTGCCAGCAGCATAGCGGGAGGGGGGGCCTACAATGAGCAGTTCTTC. The chain carries TRBV27 and TRBJ2-1; 11 positions match TRBD2. Germline values: CDR1 MNHEY, CDR2 SMNVEV (reference sequence). The CDR3 consists of 16 residues. The trim removed 6 bases at V and 2 bases at J, leaving 6 bases unmatched.

V and J are TRBV7-9 and TRBJ2-7; D possibly matches TRBD1 or TRBD2 (5 bases each). V was clipped by 2 bases and J by 2 bases, with 7 bases between them. Germline V CDR1 and CDR2: SEHNR, FQNEAQ (reference sequence). The CDR3 extends over 13 amino acids. The CDR3 loop is CASSLRGAYEQYF. CDR3 DNA sequence: TGTGCCAGCAGCTTAAGAGGGGCCTACGAGCAGTACTTC.

The rearrangement joins TRBV7-2 to TRBJ2-7; 9 bases are shared with TRBD2. The CDR3 extends over 14 amino acids. With V trimmed by 6 bases and J by 4 bases, 7 bases remained unmatched. CDR1 is SGHTA, CDR2 FQGNSA, per germline. The CDR3 region has the DNA TGTGCCAGCAGGCGTGGGGCGGGAGGGTACGAGCAGTACTTC. This gives the protein CASRRGAGGYEQYF.

The J gene is TRBJ2-1, the V gene TRBV5-4; D remains ambiguous. This CDR3 is 12 amino acids long. Trimming took 4 bases from V and 9 from J, leaving 11 bases between them. Germline V gene lookup returns CDR1 SGHNT and CDR2 YYREEE (reference sequence). CDR3 loop: CASSLHQGEQFF. DNA of the CDR3: TGTGCCAGCAGCCTCCATCAAGGTGAGCAGTTCTTC.

The chain has TRBV7-6 and TRBJ1-6; TRBD1 matches 7 bases. This CDR3 is built from 17 residues. The J segment lost 8 bases and the V segment lost 2 bases, leaving 12 bases of the junction unmatched. The germline gives CDR1 SGHVS, CDR2 FNYEAQ. CDR3 nucleotide sequence: TGTGCCAGCAGCTTATGGGTTGGACAGGTGGTAGATTCACCCCTCCACTTT. This codes for CASSLWVGQVVDSPLHF.

V is TRBV7-9 and J is TRBJ1-2; 8 bases agree with TRBD1. V trimming: 5 bases; J trimming: 7 bases; junction bases outside the gene matches: 15. CDR1 SEHNR and CDR2 FQNEAQ come from the germline V gene (reference sequence). The CDR3 is made up of 16 amino acids. CDR3 sequence reads: CASSATLGTGGSGYTF. CDR3 DNA: TGTGCCAGCAGCGCGACCCTGGGTACAGGGGGGAGTGGCTACACCTTC.

This clone was detected only once. CDR3 nucleotide sequence: TGTGCCAGCAGTAACCCGACAGGGGGTAATGGCTACACCTTC. Translated, it gives CASSNPTGGNGYTF. The V and J genes are TRBV6-6 and TRBJ1-2; 9 bases are shared with TRBD1. This CDR3 is built from 14 residues. Germline V gives CDR1 MNHNY, CDR2 SVGAGI (reference sequence). The V segment lost 5 bases and the J segment 6 bases; nucleotides outside the gene matches: 7.

The V and J genes are TRBV19 and TRBJ1-3; D is possibly TRBD1 (6 bases). Trimming took off 10 bases at V and 7 bases at J, with 14 bases between the two ends. The CDR3 spans 12 residues. CDR1 is LNHDA, CDR2 SQIVND, per germline (reference sequence). Written as DNA, the CDR3 is TGTGCCACCGGGACCCAGGGGAACACCATATATTTT. Translated, it gives CATGTQGNTIYF. The variable domain in full, with the rest retrieved from reference TRBV19 and TRBJ1-3, is DGGITQSPKYLFRKEGQNVTLSCEQNLNHDAMYWYRQDPGQGLRLIYYSQIVNDFQKGDIAEGYSVSREKKESFPLTVTSAQKNPTAFYLCATGTQGNTIYFGEGSWLTVV.

The chain uses TRBV9 and TRBJ1-6, with D tentatively TRBD1 (6 bases). V shed 0 bases and J shed 8 bases, with 12 bases lying between them. This CDR3 spans 15 amino acids. Germline V gene lookup returns CDR1 SGDLS and CDR2 YYNGEE. The CDR3 bases are TGTGCCAGCAGCGTAGAAGGGGGTAGTTATTCACCCCTCCACTTT. This translates into CASSVEGGSYSPLHF.

This clone was observed once. The J gene is TRBJ1-2, the V gene TRBV6-5; D is uncertain. V was trimmed by 2 bases and J by 8 bases, leaving 9 bases between them. This CDR3 spans 12 amino acids. Germline CDR1 and CDR2: MNHEY and SVGAGI. CDR3: CASSYRTGGYTF. In DNA, the CDR3 is TGTGCCAGCAGTTACCGGACCGGGGGCTACACCTTC.

The chain employs TRBV7-9 and TRBJ1-1, with a possible D match to TRBD1 (6 bases). The CDR3 length is 17 residues. The germline CDR1 and CDR2 sequences are SEHNR and FQNEAQ (reference sequence). With 3 bases removed from V and 5 bases from J, the gap between germline ends came to 22 bases. CDR3 bases: TGTGCCAGCAGCTTTGACCCCAGGGGCGTTGGGAAGACTGAAGCTTTCTTT. Protein sequence: CASSFDPRGVGKTEAFF. The full variable domain, completed using reference TRBV7-9 and TRBJ1-1, is DTGVSQNPRHKITKRGQNVTFRCDPISEHNRLYWYRQTLGQGPEFLTYFQNEAQLEKSRLLSDRFSAERPKGSFSTLEIQRTEQGDSAMYLCASSFDPRGVGKTEAFFGQGTRLTVV.

J is TRBJ1-2 and V is TRBV2; tentative D call: TRBD1 (5 bases). Trimming removed 8 bases at V and 2 bases at J, with 18 bases between. Per germline, CDR1 SNHLY and CDR2 FYNNEI. The CDR3 sequence is 15 residues long. The CDR3 nucleotides are TGTGCCAGCGAAACCGGGACGGAGAAGAACTATGGCTACACCTTC. Translating it yields CASETGTEKNYGYTF.

The rearrangement joins TRBV6-4 to TRBJ1-4, with D uncertain. Germline V gene sequence: CDR1 MRHNA, CDR2 SNTAGT. V gave up 7 bases and J gave up 8 bases, with 26 bases separating them. The CDR3 covers 17 residues. Here the CDR3 reads CASILPDAFGLGEKLFF. The DNA of the CDR3 is TGTGCCAGCATCCTCCCGGATGCTTTCGGTCTAGGCGAAAAACTGTTTTTT.

There are a few counts of this clone. The CDR3 loop reads CASSVRQGYEQYF. The CDR3 nucleotides read TGTGCCAGCAGCGTACGACAGGGATACGAGCAGTACTTC. V gene TRBV5-5 combines with J gene TRBJ2-7; 7 bases match TRBD1. CDR3 length: 13 amino acids. V shed 4 bases, J shed 4 bases, and the junction held 5 bases outside the gene matches. From germline, CDR1 is SGHKS and CDR2 YYEKEE (reference sequence).

The chain carries TRBV11-2 and TRBJ1-1, with a possible D match to TRBD1 (5 bases). Germline V gene lookup returns CDR1 SGHAT and CDR2 FQNNGV. The V gene lost 1 base and the J gene lost 5 bases, with 14 bases spanning the gap. This CDR3 comprises 15 residues. The CDR3 loop reads CASSLVPGSWTEAFF. The CDR3 DNA reads TGTGCCAGCAGCTTAGTCCCAGGGTCTTGGACTGAAGCTTTCTTT.

The gene calls are TRBV5-6 and TRBJ2-1, with 12 bases lining up with TRBD2. The CDR3 contains 14 residues. Germline CDR1 is SGHDT and CDR2 is YYEEEE. Trimming at V came to 4 bases and at J to 14 bases, leaving 10 bases not matched to a gene. DNA of the CDR3: TGTGCCAGCAGCGTAACAACTAGCGGGGGGTTGAAGTTCTTC. It specifies CASSVTTSGGLKFF.

The rearrangement uses TRBV23-1 and TRBJ1-2; the D gene is possibly TRBD1 (5 bases). TRBV23-1 is classed as an ORF, of uncertain function. There are 15 residues in the CDR3. With 8 bases removed from V and 2 bases from J, the gap between germline ends came to 18 bases. CDR3 loop: CASQSTGEKNYGYTF. The CDR3 nucleotides are TGCGCCAGCCAATCAACGGGGGAGAAGAACTATGGCTACACCTTC.

In DNA, the CDR3 is TGCGCCAGCAGCCAAGGGGAGTCAACTAACTATGGCTACACCTTC. As protein: CASSQGESTNYGYTF. The chain uses TRBV4-1 and TRBJ1-2; D is unresolved. The V gene's germline CDR1 is MGHRA and CDR2 YSYEKL. Trimming left V 1 base short and J 0 bases short, with 9 bases between. CDR3 length: 15 amino acids.